This TCR beta chain was captured by sequencing in a study of OX40 agonist ivuxolimab in advanced cancers. Across the whole study: Those enrolled were 80% to 85% male, with a mean age of 60 years and ages from roughly 20 to 90. People who had prior anti-PD-1, anti-PD-L1 or anti-CTLA-4 therapy could take part, and around 40% had some.

Points from the study as a whole: Among the nonresponders, some also had low normalized T-cell clonal expansion. No antigen was identified for the clonally expanded peripheral T cells.

Generated by immunoSEQ multiplex PCR, the TCRdb table keeps only in-frame clones and is missing some. The sample has roughly 56,000 clones; under 90% are singletons. Concerning this clone: Its specificity is unknown.

Sequenced here: CD4+ or CD8+ T cells sorted from blood, sampled in a trial of the OX40 agonist ivuxolimab. This TCR derives from an adult with an advanced solid tumor such as melanoma, head and neck, liver or kidney cancer.

The CDR3 sequence: CASSLGGRKLFF. CDR3 in DNA: TGTGCCAGCAGCTTAGGCGGACGAAAACTGTTTTTT. V and J are TRBV11-2 and TRBJ1-4; D unclear. Germline CDR1 and CDR2: SGHAT and FQNNGV. The CDR3 has 12 amino acids. V lost 1 base and J lost 10, with 7 bases in between.